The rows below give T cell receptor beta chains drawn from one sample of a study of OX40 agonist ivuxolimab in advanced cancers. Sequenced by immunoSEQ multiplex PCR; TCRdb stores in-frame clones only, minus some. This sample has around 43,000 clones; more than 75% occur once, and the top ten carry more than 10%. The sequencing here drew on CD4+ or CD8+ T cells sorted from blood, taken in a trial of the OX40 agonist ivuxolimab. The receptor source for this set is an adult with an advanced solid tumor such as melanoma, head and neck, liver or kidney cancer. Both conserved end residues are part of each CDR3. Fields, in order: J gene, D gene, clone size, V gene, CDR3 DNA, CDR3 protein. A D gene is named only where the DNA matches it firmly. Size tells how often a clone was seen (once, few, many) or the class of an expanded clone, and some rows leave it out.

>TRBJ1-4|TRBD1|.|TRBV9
TGTGCCAGCAGCGCCTCAGGGGGCTGGGGTGAAAAACTGTTTTTT
CASSASGGWGEKLFF
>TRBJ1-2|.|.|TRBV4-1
TGCGCCAGCAGCCAAGGGCGGTATGGCTACACCTTC
CASSQGRYGYTF
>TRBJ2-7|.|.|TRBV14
TGTGCCAGCAGCCAAGTCGACGGGCCCTACGAGCAGTACTTC
CASSQVDGPYEQYF
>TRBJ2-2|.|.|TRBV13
TGTGCCAGCAGCCCTCCTATTGGCACCGGGGAGCTGTTTTTT
CASSPPIGTGELFF
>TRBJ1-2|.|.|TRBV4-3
TGCGCCAGCAGTCCAAGAGTGGGGGCGGTGGGCTACACCTTC
CASSPRVGAVGYTF
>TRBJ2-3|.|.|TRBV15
TGTGCCACCAGCAGAGATCGCTTCGGGGTGGGTGCGACAGATACGCAGTATTTT
CATSRDRFGVGATDTQYF
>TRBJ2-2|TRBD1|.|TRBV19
TGTGCCAGTAGTGCATCCTGGACAGGGGGCGGCCTGGGGCCTTTGGCCGGGGAGCTGTTTTTT
CASSASWTGGGLGPLAGELFF
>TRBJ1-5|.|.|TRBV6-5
TGTGCCAGCAGTTTAGGCCCTTATCAGCCCCAGCATTTT
CASSLGPYQPQHF
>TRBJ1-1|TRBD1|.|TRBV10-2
TGCGCCAGCAGTGAGGACAGGGCCCCTAGGAGGAACACTGAAGCTTTCTTT
CASSEDRAPRRNTEAFF
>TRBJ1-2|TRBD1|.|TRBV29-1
TGCAGCGTAGCCGGGACAGGGGGCTTCTATGGCTACACCTTC
CSVAGTGGFYGYTF
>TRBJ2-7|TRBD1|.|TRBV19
TGTGCCAGTAGTCCGGGACAGAATACCTACGAGCAGTACTTC
CASSPGQNTYEQYF
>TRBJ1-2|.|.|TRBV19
TGTGCCAGTAGTATTGGACAGCTAAACCTCTATGGCTACACCTTC
CASSIGQLNLYGYTF
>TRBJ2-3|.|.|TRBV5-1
TGCGCCAGCAGCCCCGTGGAAGTGGGGACGTTCACAGATACGCAGTATTTT
CASSPVEVGTFTDTQYF
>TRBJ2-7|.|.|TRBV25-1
TGTGCCAGCCAGGGTGGAGAGCAGTACTTC
CASQGGEQYF
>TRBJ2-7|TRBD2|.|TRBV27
TGTGCCAGCAGCTCCTCCCCGGGGAGGGGAGTCGGCGAGCAGTACTTC
CASSSSPGRGVGEQYF
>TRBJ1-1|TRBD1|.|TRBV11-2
TGTGCCAGCAGTTCAGGGGGCACTGAAGCTTTCTTT
CASSSGGTEAFF
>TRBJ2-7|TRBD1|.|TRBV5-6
TGTGCCAGCAGGAAAGGACAGGGCACTGACGAGCAGTACTTC
CASRKGQGTDEQYF
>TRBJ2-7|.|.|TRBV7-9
TGTGCCAGCAGCTTAGTCGACAGGACCTACGAGCAGTACTTC
CASSLVDRTYEQYF
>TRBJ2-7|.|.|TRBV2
TGTGCCAGCAGTGAACGGGACGGGCTCTCCTACGAGCAGTACTTC
CASSERDGLSYEQYF
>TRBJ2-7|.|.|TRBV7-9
TGTGCCAGCAGCTCCTCACACTCGACCTACGAGCAGTACTTC
CASSSSHSTYEQYF
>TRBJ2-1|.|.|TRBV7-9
TGTGCTAACGGTCCTTACAATGAGCAGTTCTTC
CANGPYNEQFF
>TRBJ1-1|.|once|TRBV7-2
TGTGCCAGCAGCTTAGTGTCGGGGGCTGAAGCTTTCTTT
CASSLVSGAEAFF
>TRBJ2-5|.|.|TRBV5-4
TGTGCCAGCAGCGTACAAGAGACCCAGTACTTC
CASSVQETQYF
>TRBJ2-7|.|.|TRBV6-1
TGTGCCAGCAAAGAAGGGGGGGCCGCTACCTACGAGCAGTACTTC
CASKEGGAATYEQYF
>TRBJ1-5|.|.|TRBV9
TGTGCCAGCAGCGTAGGACAGATTAATCAGCCCCAGCATTTT
CASSVGQINQPQHF
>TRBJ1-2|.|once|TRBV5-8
TGTGCCAGCAGCTTGGGCACAGCTCTCTATGGCTACACCTTC
CASSLGTALYGYTF
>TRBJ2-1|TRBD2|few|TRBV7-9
TGTGCCAGCAGTGGACTAGCGGGTAAAGTTAGTGAGCAGTTCTTC
CASSGLAGKVSEQFF
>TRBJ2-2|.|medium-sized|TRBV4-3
TGCGCCAGCAGCCAAGATCGCGAGGGGACGAACACCGGGGAGCTGTTTTTT
CASSQDREGTNTGELFF
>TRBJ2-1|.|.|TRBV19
TGTGCCAGTAGTAGGGGGGCCTACAATGAGCAGTTCTTC
CASSRGAYNEQFF
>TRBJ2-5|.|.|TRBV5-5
TGTGCCAGCAGCCCTGGGTTTGGCTTAGGGGAGACCCAGTACTTC
CASSPGFGLGETQYF
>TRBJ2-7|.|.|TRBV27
TGTGCCAGCAGTTTATCCTCATTCGTGTACGAGCAGTACTTC
CASSLSSFVYEQYF
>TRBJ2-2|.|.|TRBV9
TGTGCCAGCAGCTCCCCGCAGCCCGGGGAGCTGTTTTTT
CASSSPQPGELFF
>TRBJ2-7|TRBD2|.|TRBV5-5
TGTGCCAGCACCGACCCGGGGGGGCGCCAAATCTACGAGCAGTACTTC
CASTDPGGRQIYEQYF
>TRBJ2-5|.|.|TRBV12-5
TGTGCTAGTGGGGCAGGGGTCGAGACCCAGTACTTC
CASGAGVETQYF
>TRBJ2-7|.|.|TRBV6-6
TGTGCCAGCAGTTACTTACACGGCAGCAACTACGAGCAGTACTTC
CASSYLHGSNYEQYF
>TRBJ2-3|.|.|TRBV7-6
TGTGCCAGCAGCCGTAGTGGGGGGCTTAGCACAGATACGCAGTATTTT
CASSRSGGLSTDTQYF
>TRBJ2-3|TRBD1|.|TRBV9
TGTGCCAGCAGCCCACAGGGGCAGGCCAGCACAGATACGCAGTATTTT
CASSPQGQASTDTQYF
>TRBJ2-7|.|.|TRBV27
TGTGCCAGCAAGGCCCTAGTGCAGCCCGGCGGAAGAGAGCAGTACTTC
CASKALVQPGGREQYF
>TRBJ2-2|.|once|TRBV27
TGTGCCAGCAGATTGAGGACAGCGACCACCGGGGAGCTGTTTTTT
CASRLRTATTGELFF
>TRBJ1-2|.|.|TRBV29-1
TGCAGCGTTGATTTGAGGGGGATCTATGGCTACACCTTC
CSVDLRGIYGYTF